Here is one TCR beta chain with its context. Vbeta (60) and Jbeta (13) primers were used in the PCR. Assay used: immunoSEQ multiplex PCR; TCRdb lists only in-frame clones, some missing. Of some 270,000 clones in the sample, under 90% were seen once. This entry comes from a study of cytomegalovirus exposure and HLA in healthy donors. The sample consisted of PBMCs. The TCR originated in a girl aged 2-10 years in good health and CMV-seronegative.

The CDR3: CASSEALLRDFTDTQYF. The CDR3 nucleotides are TGTGCCAGCAGTGAAGCGCTTCTGAGGGACTTCACAGATACGCAGTATTTT. V and J are TRBV2 and TRBJ2-3; tentative D call: TRBD2 (6 bases). The ends were cut back, 0 bases at V and 2 bases at J, with 15 bases in the middle. Germline assignment: CDR1 SNHLY and CDR2 FYNNEI. CDR3 length: 17 residues.